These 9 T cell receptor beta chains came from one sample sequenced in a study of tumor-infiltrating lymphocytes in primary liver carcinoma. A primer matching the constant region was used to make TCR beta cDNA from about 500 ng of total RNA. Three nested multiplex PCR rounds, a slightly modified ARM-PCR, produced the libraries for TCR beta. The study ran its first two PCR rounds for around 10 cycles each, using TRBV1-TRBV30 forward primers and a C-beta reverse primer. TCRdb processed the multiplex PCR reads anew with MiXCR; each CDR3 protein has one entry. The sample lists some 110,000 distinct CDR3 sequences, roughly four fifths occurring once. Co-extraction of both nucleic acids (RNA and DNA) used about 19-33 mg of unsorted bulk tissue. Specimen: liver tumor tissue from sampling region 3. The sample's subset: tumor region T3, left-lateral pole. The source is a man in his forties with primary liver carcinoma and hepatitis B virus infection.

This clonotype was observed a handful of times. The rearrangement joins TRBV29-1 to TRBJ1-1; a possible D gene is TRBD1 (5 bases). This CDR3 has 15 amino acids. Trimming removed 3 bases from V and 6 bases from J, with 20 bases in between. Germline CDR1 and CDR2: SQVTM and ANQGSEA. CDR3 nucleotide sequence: TGCAGCGTTGATCCAGGGCGGGGTATGGTCGCTGAAGCTTTCTTT. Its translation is CSVDPGRGMVAEAFF.

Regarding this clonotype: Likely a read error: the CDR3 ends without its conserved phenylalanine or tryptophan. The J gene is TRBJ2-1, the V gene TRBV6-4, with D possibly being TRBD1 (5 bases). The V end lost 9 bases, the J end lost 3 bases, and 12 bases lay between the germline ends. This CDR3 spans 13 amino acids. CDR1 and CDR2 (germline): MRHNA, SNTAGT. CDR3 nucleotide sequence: TGTGCCAGTTTGGGGCAGAACTACAATGAGCAGTTCTAC. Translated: CASLGQNYNEQFY.

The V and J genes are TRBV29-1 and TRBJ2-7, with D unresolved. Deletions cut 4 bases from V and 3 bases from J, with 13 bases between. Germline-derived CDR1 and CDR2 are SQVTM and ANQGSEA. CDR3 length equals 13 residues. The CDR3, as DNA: TGCAGCGTTGTGGGCGCCCCCAACTACGAGCAGTACTTC. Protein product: CSVVGAPNYEQYF.

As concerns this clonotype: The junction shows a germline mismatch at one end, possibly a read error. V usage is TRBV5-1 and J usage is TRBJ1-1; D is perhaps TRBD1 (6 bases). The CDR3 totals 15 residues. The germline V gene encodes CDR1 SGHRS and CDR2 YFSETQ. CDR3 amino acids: CASSINRVADTEALF. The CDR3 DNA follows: TGCGCCAGCAGCATAAACAGGGTGGCGGACACTGAAGCTCTCTTT.

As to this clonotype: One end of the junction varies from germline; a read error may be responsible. CDR3 region: CTSGQDSQTSDSLEAFF. The CDR3, as DNA: TGCACCAGCGGTCAAGATTCCCAGACCTCGGACAGCCTTGAAGCTTTCTTT. The chain is built from TRBV4-1 and TRBJ1-1; possibly TRBD1 for D (6 bases). The CDR3 runs 17 residues. The germline CDR1 and CDR2 sequences are MGHRA and YSYEKL.

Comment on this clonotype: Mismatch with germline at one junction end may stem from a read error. The CDR3 protein is CASSPIGRSNRPQHF. The CDR3 coding sequence is TGCGCCAGCAGTCCCATAGGGAGGAGCAATCGGCCCCAGCATTTT. The chain links TRBV4-1 to TRBJ1-5; D is unclear. This CDR3 has 15 residues. Germline values: CDR1 MGHRA, CDR2 YSYEKL.

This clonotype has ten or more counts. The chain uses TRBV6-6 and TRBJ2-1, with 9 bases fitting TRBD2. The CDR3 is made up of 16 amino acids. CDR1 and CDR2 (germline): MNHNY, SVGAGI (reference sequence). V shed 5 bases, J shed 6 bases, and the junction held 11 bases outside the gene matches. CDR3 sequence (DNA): TGTGCCAGCAGTCCGACCACAGCGGGAGGCGGCAATGAGCAGTTCTTC. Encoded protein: CASSPTTAGGGNEQFF.

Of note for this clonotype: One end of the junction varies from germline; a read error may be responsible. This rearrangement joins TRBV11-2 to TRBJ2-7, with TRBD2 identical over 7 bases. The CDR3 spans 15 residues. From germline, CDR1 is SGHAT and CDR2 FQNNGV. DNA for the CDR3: TGTACCAGCAGTTTAGGACTAGGAGGGTCCTACGAGCAGTACTTC. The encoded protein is CTSSLGLGGSYEQYF.

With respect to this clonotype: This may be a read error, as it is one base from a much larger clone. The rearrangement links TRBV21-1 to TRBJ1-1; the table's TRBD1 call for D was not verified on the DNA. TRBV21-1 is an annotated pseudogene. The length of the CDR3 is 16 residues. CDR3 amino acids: CASTKRTGPLGTEAFF. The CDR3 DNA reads TGTGCCAGCACCAAGAGGACAGGGCCCCTGGGGACTGAAGCTTTCTTT.